The 30 T cell receptor beta chains reported below all come from one sample, sequenced in a study of control samples from healthy donors and cancer patients. The table came from immunoSEQ multiplex PCR; TCRdb's copy has only in-frame clones and leaves some out. This table holds about 97,000 clones, around 88% found once. Material: blood. Every receptor here comes from a man aged 25 to 40 in good health.

The chain employs TRBV12-5 and TRBJ1-2; D is perhaps TRBD1 (5 bases). The CDR3 covers 13 residues. The V and J ends lost 1 base and 2 bases respectively, with 5 bases between them. The germline V gene has CDR1 LGHNT and CDR2 FRNRAP. The CDR3 spells CASGLEGNYGYTF. In DNA form, the CDR3 reads TGTGCTAGTGGTTTGGAGGGGAACTATGGCTACACCTTC.

V and J are TRBV7-3 and TRBJ2-2; unclear D gene. The V gene lost 5 bases and the J gene lost 8 bases, with 12 bases spanning the gap. CDR1 is SGHTA, CDR2 FQGTGA, per germline. CDR3 size: 13 residues. CDR3 sequence reads: CASSPPGMGELFF. The CDR3 DNA follows: TGTGCCAGCAGCCCTCCCGGAATGGGGGAGCTGTTTTTT.

V gene TRBV28 combines with J gene TRBJ1-1, with D unresolved. The CDR3 runs to 14 residues. The germline CDR1 and CDR2 sequences are MDHEN and SYDVKM. Trimming pared 3 bases from V and 6 bases from J, leaving 14 bases between. The CDR3 DNA reads TGTGCCAGCAGTTTTATCCCTACCGGGTCTGAAGCTTTCTTT. It is translated as CASSFIPTGSEAFF.

The chain recombines TRBV6-6 with TRBJ2-7, with 7 nucleotides matching TRBD1. Unmatched junction bases numbered 1, after V lost 2 bases and J lost 3 bases. The germline V gene encodes CDR1 MNHNY and CDR2 SVGAGI (reference sequence). The length of the CDR3 is 13 residues. The CDR3 coding sequence is TGTGCCAGCAGTTACCGGGACAGCTACGAGCAGTACTTC. Translation gives CASSYRDSYEQYF.

This clone is a singleton in its sample. V and J are TRBV18 and TRBJ2-1, with unresolved D. This CDR3 is 16 amino acids long. Germline-derived CDR1 and CDR2 are KGHSH and LQKENI. V was trimmed by 6 bases and J by 3 bases, leaving 18 bases between them. CDR3 in DNA: TGTGCCAGCTCCCAAGCAAGACTCTCCGTCTACAATGAGCAGTTCTTC. This codes for CASSQARLSVYNEQFF.

This chain connects TRBV30 to TRBJ1-1; D not certain. Germline CDR1 and CDR2: GTSNPN and SVGIG (reference sequence). Trimming removed 4 bases from V and 0 bases from J, with 9 bases in between. The CDR3 has 13 residues. This CDR3 reads CAWNPGMNTEAFF. The CDR3 nucleotides read TGTGCCTGGAACCCTGGCATGAACACTGAAGCTTTCTTT.

The chain couples TRBV4-3 to TRBJ1-2, with D hard to call. Germline assignment: CDR1 LGHNA and CDR2 YSLEER. The CDR3 spans 15 residues. Trimming cost V 3 bases and J 1 base, with 12 bases left between them. CDR3 bases: TGCGCCAGCAGCCAGTTCTCAAGCGGTAACTATGGCTACACCTTC. Its translation is CASSQFSSGNYGYTF.

Here the CDR3 DNA reads TGTGCCATCAGTGCCTCTGGGGCCAACGTCCTGACTTTC. As protein: CAISASGANVLTF. The V and J genes are TRBV10-3 and TRBJ2-6; D is undetermined. CDR1 is ENHRY and CDR2 is SYGVKD in the germline V gene. The length of the CDR3 is 13 residues. Trimming shortened V by 4 bases and J by 0 bases, and 1 base separated the two germline ends.

This clone was recorded many times. The CDR3 nucleotides read TGTGCCAGCAGTGAAAAGGGGGCGAATGAAAAACTGTTTTTT. It specifies CASSEKGANEKLFF. The V gene is TRBV6-1, the J gene TRBJ1-4, with TRBD1 matching 7 bases. Germline lookup yields CDR1 MNHNS and CDR2 SASEGT. The CDR3 runs to 14 residues. With V trimmed by 2 bases and J by 5 bases, 2 bases remained unmatched.

The CDR3 nucleotides read TGCAGCGTGGAATCAGGGCCGGGAGAGACCCAGTACTTC. The encoded protein is CSVESGPGETQYF. The chain uses TRBV29-1 and TRBJ2-5; perhaps TRBD1 as D (5 bases). The germline V and J ends were trimmed by 6 bases and 4 bases, with 15 bases remaining between them. There are 13 residues in the CDR3. Per germline, CDR1 SQVTM and CDR2 ANQGSEA.

Note on this clone: Different DNA sequences within this sample yield the same CDR3. The chain combines TRBV6-1 with TRBJ1-3, with D unresolved. The germline V gene has CDR1 MNHNS and CDR2 SASEGT. V lost 1 base and J lost 8, with 6 bases in between. This CDR3 is 12 amino acids long. The CDR3 loop is CASSEVGDTIYF. The DNA for the CDR3 is TGTGCCAGCAGTGAAGTTGGTGACACCATATATTTT.

V usage is TRBV19 and J usage is TRBJ2-7; 7 nucleotides agree with TRBD1. The germline gives CDR1 LNHDA, CDR2 SQIVND (reference sequence). The CDR3 has 15 residues. V lost 4 bases and J lost 0; bases outside the gene matches: 6. As DNA, the CDR3 is TGTGCCAGTAGTACCTACGGGACAGCCTCCTACGAGCAGTACTTC. Translated, it gives CASSTYGTASYEQYF.

V is TRBV9 and J is TRBJ2-2; TRBD1 matches at 9 bases. Germline loops: CDR1 SGDLS, CDR2 YYNGEE. This CDR3 is built from 16 residues. J lost 3 bases, V lost 3 bases, and 6 bases had no gene match. The CDR3 loop reads CASSGYRGLDTGELFF. CDR3 bases: TGTGCCAGCAGCGGTTACAGGGGGCTCGACACCGGGGAGCTGTTTTTT.

This rearrangement joins TRBV4-2 to TRBJ2-7; tentative D call: TRBD2 (6 bases). Germline V gene data show CDR1 as LGHNA and CDR2 as YNFKEQ. Between the trimmed V and J ends, which lost 1 base and 3 bases, there was a span of 10 bases. This CDR3 is 14 amino acids long. DNA of the CDR3: TGTGCCAGCAGCCAAGCTAGCGAGGGCTACGAGCAGTACTTC. Translated: CASSQASEGYEQYF.

The rearrangement uses TRBV12-5 and TRBJ1-5, with TRBD1 as a possible D gene (6 bases). This CDR3 region has 15 residues. V gave up 1 base and J gave up 3 bases, with 10 bases separating them. CDR1 is LGHNT, CDR2 FRNRAP, per germline. The CDR3 bases are TGTGCTAGTGGTTTGGGCGAGGGACACAATCAGCCCCAGCATTTT. Its translation is CASGLGEGHNQPQHF.

This chain connects TRBV11-2 to TRBJ2-7; D possibly corresponds to TRBD2 (5 bases). Trimming removed 2 bases from V and 2 bases from J, with 16 bases in between. This CDR3 region has 16 residues. Germline V gene lookup returns CDR1 SGHAT and CDR2 FQNNGV. The CDR3 DNA is TGTGCCAGCAGCTTAAGTTTCGACATGGGAGCCTACGAGCAGTACTTC. Residues: CASSLSFDMGAYEQYF. The complete variable domain, with remaining parts taken from reference TRBV11-2 and TRBJ2-7, reads EAGVAQSPRYKIIEKRQSVAFWCNPISGHATLYWYQQILGQGPKLLIQFQNNGVVDDSQLPKDRFSAERLKGVDSTLKIQPAKLEDSAVYLCASSLSFDMGAYEQYFGPGTRLTVT.

This chain joins TRBV4-1 and TRBJ2-6; D ambiguous. The germline V gene encodes CDR1 MGHRA and CDR2 YSYEKL. V shed 0 bases and J shed 0 bases, with 6 bases lying between them. This CDR3 is 16 amino acids long. Written as DNA, the CDR3 is TGCGCCAGCAGCCAAGAGCTCGGCTCTGGGGCCAACGTCCTGACTTTC. The encoded protein is CASSQELGSGANVLTF.

This chain uses TRBV28 with TRBJ2-1; D possibly matches TRBD1 or TRBD2 (7 bases each). CDR1 MDHEN and CDR2 SYDVKM come from the germline V gene. The ends were cut back, 3 bases at V and 10 bases at J, with 19 bases in the middle. The length of the CDR3 is 15 residues. CDR3 amino acids: CASSLRQGGRSEQFF. The CDR3 bases are TGTGCCAGCAGTTTGAGACAGGGAGGGCGTTCGGAGCAGTTCTTC.

This clone was detected only once. The chain carries TRBV5-1 and TRBJ2-7; D might be TRBD1 or TRBD2, each matching 5 bases. V was cut by 9 bases and J by 5 bases, with 21 bases left in between. CDR1 is SGHRS, CDR2 YFSETQ, per germline. The CDR3 sequence is 14 residues long. CDR3 sequence: CATGRDVSSHEQYF. The DNA for the CDR3 is TGCGCCACCGGAAGGGACGTTAGTTCGCACGAGCAGTACTTC.

J is TRBJ2-7 and V is TRBV5-5; D gene unclear. The CDR3 has 14 amino acids. Germline lookup yields CDR1 SGHKS and CDR2 YYEKEE (reference sequence). The V gene lost 1 base and the J gene lost 4 bases, with 12 bases spanning the gap. CDR3 in DNA: TGTGCCAGCAGCTTGATGGTCGACGCGTACGAGCAGTACTTC. Amino acids: CASSLMVDAYEQYF. Full variable domain (remainder filled in from reference TRBV5-5 and TRBJ2-7): DAGVTQSPTHLIKTRGQQVTLRCSPISGHKSVSWYQQVLGQGPQFIFQYYEKEERGRGNFPDRFSARQFPNYSSELNVNALLLGDSALYLCASSLMVDAYEQYFGPGTRLTVT.

The chain recombines TRBV15 with TRBJ2-5, with TRBD2 matching 8 bases. The CDR3 runs 15 residues. Germline CDR1 reads LNHNV; CDR2 reads YYDKDF (reference sequence). With V trimmed by 4 bases and J by 2 bases, 6 bases remained unmatched. The CDR3 region has the DNA TGTGCCACCAGCACGGGAGGGGTGAGGCAAGAGACCCAGTACTTC. Protein sequence: CATSTGGVRQETQYF.

The chain joins TRBV20-1 to TRBJ2-7; D unresolved. This CDR3 contains 11 residues. V was shortened by 5 bases and J by 3 bases, with 8 bases between the two germline ends. The germline V gene encodes CDR1 DFQATT and CDR2 SNEGSKA (reference sequence). In DNA, the CDR3 is TGCAGTGCTCCCCGCGGCTACGAGCAGTACTTC. It codes for CSAPRGYEQYF.

This sequence joins TRBV20-1 and TRBJ2-3, with unresolved D. CDR1 is DFQATT, CDR2 SNEGSKA, per germline (reference sequence). Trimming took 5 bases from V and 6 from J, leaving 6 bases between them. The CDR3 covers 10 residues. The CDR3 bases are TGCAGTGCTCCCACGGATACGCAGTATTTT. Encoded protein: CSAPTDTQYF.

The chain is built from TRBV19 and TRBJ2-1, with 9 positions matching TRBD1. Trimming removed 3 bases from V and 2 bases from J; junction bases left unmatched: 8. CDR1 is LNHDA and CDR2 is SQIVND in the germline V gene (reference sequence). This CDR3 comprises 17 residues. The CDR3 sequence: CASSIMVGTGPYNEQFF. Here the CDR3 DNA reads TGTGCCAGTAGTATCATGGTAGGGACAGGGCCCTACAATGAGCAGTTCTTC. Full variable domain (outside the CDR3, taken from reference TRBV19 and TRBJ2-1): DGGITQSPKYLFRKEGQNVTLSCEQNLNHDAMYWYRQDPGQGLRLIYYSQIVNDFQKGDIAEGYSVSREKKESFPLTVTSAQKNPTAFYLCASSIMVGTGPYNEQFFGPGTRLTVL.

The V gene is TRBV3-1 (or the pseudogene TRBV3-2), the J gene TRBJ2-5; TRBD2 agrees at 10 bases. This CDR3 spans 13 amino acids. The germline gives CDR1 LGHDT, CDR2 YNNKEL (reference sequence). V lost 6 bases and J lost 2; bases outside the gene matches: 0. CDR3 coding DNA: TGTGCCAGCAGGACTAGCGGGCAAGAGACCCAGTACTTC. Protein sequence: CASRTSGQETQYF.

In DNA, the CDR3 is TGTGCCAGCAGTGAAGTTCGGAGCTCTGGAAACACCATATATTTT. It is translated as CASSEVRSSGNTIYF. V usage is TRBV2 and J usage is TRBJ1-3, with D unresolved. The ends were cut back, 1 base at V and 0 bases at J, with 7 bases in the middle. Germline lookup yields CDR1 SNHLY and CDR2 FYNNEI. CDR3 length: 15 residues.

V usage is TRBV24-1 and J usage is TRBJ2-1; weak D call: TRBD2 (6 bases). Germline CDR1 KGHDR, CDR2 SFDVKD. The CDR3 runs 14 residues. V lost 3 bases and J lost 6, with 11 bases in between. Written as DNA, the CDR3 is TGTGCCACCAGTGATAGACTAGGGACCAATGAGCAGTTCTTC. It yields the protein CATSDRLGTNEQFF.

This clone was counted a single time. The chain has TRBV24-1 and TRBJ2-3; a weak D match, TRBD1 (7 bases). The CDR3 sequence is 14 residues long. Trimming took 3 bases from V and 5 from J, leaving 11 bases between them. Looked up from germline, CDR1 is KGHDR and CDR2 is SFDVKD. CDR3 sequence reads: CATSDRRGQDTQYF. CDR3 bases: TGTGCCACCAGTGATAGGAGGGGGCAAGATACGCAGTATTTT.

The chain carries TRBV7-8 and TRBJ1-6; the D gene is possibly TRBD1 (5 bases). Trimming stripped 6 bases from V and 6 bases from J, with 24 bases between. Germline V gives CDR1 SGHVS, CDR2 FQNEAQ. The CDR3 spans 18 residues. For the CDR3, the DNA is TGTGCCAGCAGTTTACATCAAAGGGACCGTAGTTCTAATTCACCCCTCCACTTT. It translates to CASSLHQRDRSSNSPLHF. The full variable domain, its missing parts supplied by reference TRBV7-8 and TRBJ1-6, is GAGVSQSPRYKVAKRGQDVALRCDPISGHVSLFWYQQALGQGPEFLTYFQNEAQLDKSGLPSDRFFAERPEGSVSTLKIQRTQQEDSAVYLCASSLHQRDRSSNSPLHFGNGTRLTVT.

The chain links TRBV2 to TRBJ1-4; D ambiguous. V was cut by 5 bases and J by 3 bases, with 13 bases left in between. Germline V gene data show CDR1 as SNHLY and CDR2 as FYNNEI. The CDR3 contains 15 residues. The CDR3 nucleotides read TGTGCCAGCAGTCCTCTTACTTCGGCTAATGAAAAACTGTTTTTT. This translates into CASSPLTSANEKLFF.